This T cell receptor (beta chain) was captured by sequencing in a study of T cell repertoires in cytomegalovirus infection. Germline CDR1 is LGHDT and CDR2 is YNNKEL (reference sequence). V was trimmed by 4 bases and J by 5 bases, leaving 14 bases between them. The CDR3 spans 15 residues. As concerns this clonotype: Its antigen is undetermined.

MiXCR was run by TCRdb on the reads, yielding one entry per CDR3 protein. The sample consists of about 490,000 distinct CDR3 sequences, around 10% of them appearing once. Study findings and constraints: Pooled public TCR beta family frequency picked out CMV carriers with the relevant HLA.

The sequence derives from a human donor in good health (CMV status not recorded). Some clones in this sample may be carry-over from other donors' samples. The rearrangement links TRBV3-1 to TRBJ1-4; no clear D. Sequencing was carried out using PBMCs. CDR3 DNA: TGTGCCAGCAGCCTCGTCGGGGTGGGCAATGAAAAACTGTTTTTT. Translating gives CASSLVGVGNEKLFF. Variable domain in full (rest from reference TRBV3-1 and TRBJ1-4): DTAVSQTPKYLVTQMGNDKSIKCEQNLGHDTMYWYKQDSKKFLKIMFSYNNKELIINETVPNRFSPKSPDKAHLNLHINSLELGDSAVYFCASSLVGVGNEKLFFGSGTQLSVL.